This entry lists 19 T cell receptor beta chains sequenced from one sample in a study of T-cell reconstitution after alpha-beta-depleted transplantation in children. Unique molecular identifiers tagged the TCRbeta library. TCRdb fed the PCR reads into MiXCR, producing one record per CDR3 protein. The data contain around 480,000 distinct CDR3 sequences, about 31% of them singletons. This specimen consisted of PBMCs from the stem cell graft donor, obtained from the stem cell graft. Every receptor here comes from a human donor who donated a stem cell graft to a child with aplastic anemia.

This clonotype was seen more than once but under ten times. The CDR3 nucleotides are TGTGCCAGCAGCAATTTCACAGGGCGCAATGAGCAGTTCTTC. It encodes CASSNFTGRNEQFF. The chain employs TRBV6-2 or TRBV6-3 and TRBJ2-1; weak D call: TRBD1 (6 bases). Germline-derived CDR1 and CDR2 are MNHEY and SVGEGT. Trimming shortened V by 6 bases and J by 6 bases, and 15 bases separated the two germline ends. The CDR3 is 14 residues long.

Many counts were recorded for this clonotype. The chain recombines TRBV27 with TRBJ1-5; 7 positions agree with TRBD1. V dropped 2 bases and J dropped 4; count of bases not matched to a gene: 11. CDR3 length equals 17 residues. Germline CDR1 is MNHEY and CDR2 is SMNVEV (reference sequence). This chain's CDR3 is CASSLVGGGNYNQPQHF. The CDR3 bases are TGTGCCAGCAGTTTAGTAGGGGGCGGGAACTATAATCAGCCCCAGCATTTT.

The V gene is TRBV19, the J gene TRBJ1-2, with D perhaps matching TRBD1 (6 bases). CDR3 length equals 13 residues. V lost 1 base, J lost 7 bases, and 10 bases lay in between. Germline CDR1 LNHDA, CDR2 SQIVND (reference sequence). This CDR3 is CASSIGTEAGYTF. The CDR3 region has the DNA TGTGCCAGTAGTATAGGGACAGAGGCTGGCTACACCTTC.

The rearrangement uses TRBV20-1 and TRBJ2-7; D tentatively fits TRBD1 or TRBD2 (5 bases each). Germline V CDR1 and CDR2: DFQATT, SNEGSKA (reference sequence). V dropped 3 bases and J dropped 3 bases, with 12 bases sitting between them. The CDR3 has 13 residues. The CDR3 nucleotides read TGCAGTGCTAGGGGGGTAGCGTACTACGAGCAGTACTTC. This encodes CSARGVAYYEQYF.

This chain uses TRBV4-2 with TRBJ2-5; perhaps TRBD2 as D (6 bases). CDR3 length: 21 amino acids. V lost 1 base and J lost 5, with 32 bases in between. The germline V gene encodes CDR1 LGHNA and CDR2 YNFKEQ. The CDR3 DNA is TGTGCCAGCAGCCAAGTAGGTCTTGGCGGAGAGATCAGGACGGCGGGGGAGACCCAGTACTTC. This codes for CASSQVGLGGEIRTAGETQYF.

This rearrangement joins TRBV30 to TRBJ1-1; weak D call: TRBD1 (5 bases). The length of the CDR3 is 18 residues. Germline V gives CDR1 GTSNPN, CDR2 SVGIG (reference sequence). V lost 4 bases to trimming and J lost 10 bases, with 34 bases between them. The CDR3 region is CAWIKRTGSGSGGEVAFF. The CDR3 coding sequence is TGTGCCTGGATTAAAAGAACCGGTTCAGGGTCAGGAGGAGAGGTAGCTTTCTTT.

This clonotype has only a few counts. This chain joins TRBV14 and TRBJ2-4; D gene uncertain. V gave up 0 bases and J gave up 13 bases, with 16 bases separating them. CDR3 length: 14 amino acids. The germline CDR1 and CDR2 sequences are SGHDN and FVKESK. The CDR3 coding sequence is TGTGCCAGCAGCCAAGATTCGGCAGAAGCACCCCAGTACTTC. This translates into CASSQDSAEAPQYF.

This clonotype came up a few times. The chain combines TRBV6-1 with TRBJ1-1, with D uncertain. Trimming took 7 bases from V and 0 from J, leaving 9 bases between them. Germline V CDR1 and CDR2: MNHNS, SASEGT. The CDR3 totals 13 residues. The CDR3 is CASTGIMNTEAFF. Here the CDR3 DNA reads TGTGCCAGCACCGGAATAATGAACACTGAAGCTTTCTTT.

The CDR3 loop reads CASGYATAEAFF. DNA of the CDR3: TGTGCTAGTGGTTATGCCACAGCTGAAGCTTTCTTT. The rearrangement joins TRBV12-5 to TRBJ1-1; D uncertain. CDR3 size: 12 residues. Germline assignment: CDR1 LGHNT and CDR2 FRNRAP. V lost 4 bases and J 6 bases, leaving 9 bases between the germline ends.

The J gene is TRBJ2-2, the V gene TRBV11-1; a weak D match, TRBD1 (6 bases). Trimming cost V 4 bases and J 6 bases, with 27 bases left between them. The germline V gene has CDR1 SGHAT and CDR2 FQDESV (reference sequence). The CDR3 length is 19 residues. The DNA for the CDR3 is TGTGCCAGCAGCTCACTACCAGGGGAGAAGGGTGGCCCGGCCGGGGAGCTGTTTTTT. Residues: CASSSLPGEKGGPAGELFF.

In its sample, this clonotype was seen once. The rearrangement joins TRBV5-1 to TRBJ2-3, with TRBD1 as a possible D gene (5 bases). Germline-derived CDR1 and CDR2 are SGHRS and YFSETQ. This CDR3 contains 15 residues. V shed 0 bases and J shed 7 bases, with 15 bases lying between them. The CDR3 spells CASSLDWAGHNTQYF. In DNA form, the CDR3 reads TGCGCCAGCAGCTTGGATTGGGCAGGGCATAATACGCAGTATTTT.

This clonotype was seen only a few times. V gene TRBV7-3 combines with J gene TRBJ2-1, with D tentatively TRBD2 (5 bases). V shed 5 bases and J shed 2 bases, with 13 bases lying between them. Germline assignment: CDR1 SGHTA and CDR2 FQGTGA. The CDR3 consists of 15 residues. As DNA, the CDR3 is TGTGCCAGCAGCGACAACGGAGGCACCTACAATGAGCAGTTCTTC. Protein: CASSDNGGTYNEQFF.

The CDR3 DNA reads as TGCGCCAGCAGCCAAGGTTGGAGCTTATCAGACCCTGACACTGAAGCTTTCTTT. Amino acid sequence: CASSQGWSLSDPDTEAFF. The rearrangement links TRBV4-1 to TRBJ1-1; D gene uncertain. V lost 1 base and J lost 3, with 21 bases in between. The V gene's germline CDR1 is MGHRA and CDR2 YSYEKL. The CDR3 has 18 residues.

CDR3 loop: CATSRDLTGLSKNIQYF. DNA of the CDR3: TGTGCCACCAGCAGAGATTTGACAGGGTTGTCCAAAAACATTCAGTACTTC. This chain uses TRBV15 with TRBJ2-4, with 7 bases identical to TRBD1. V lost 0 bases, J lost 2 bases, and 7 bases stayed unmatched. The CDR3 is made up of 17 amino acids. CDR1 and CDR2 from the germline V gene are LNHNV and YYDKDF (reference sequence).

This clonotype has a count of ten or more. CDR3 bases: TGCAGCGTTGAAGAGGGGAGCACTGAAGCTTTCTTT. Residues: CSVEEGSTEAFF. The chain carries TRBV29-1 and TRBJ1-1; D unclear. Germline V CDR1 and CDR2: SQVTM, ANQGSEA. The V end was cut by 0 bases, the J end by 4 bases, with 6 bases between. This CDR3 spans 12 amino acids. The whole variable domain, filled in from reference TRBV29-1 and TRBJ1-1, reads SAVISQKPSRDICQRGTSLTIQCQVDSQVTMMFWYRQQPGQSLTLIATANQGSEATYESGFVIDKFPISRPNLTFSTLTVSNMSPEDSSIYLCSVEEGSTEAFFGQGTRLTVV.

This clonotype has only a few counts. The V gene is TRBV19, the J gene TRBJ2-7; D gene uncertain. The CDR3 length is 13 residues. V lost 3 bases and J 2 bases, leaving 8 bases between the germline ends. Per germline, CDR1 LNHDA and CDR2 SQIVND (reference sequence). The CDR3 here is CASSMTHTYEQYV. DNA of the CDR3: TGTGCCAGTAGTATGACGCACACCTACGAGCAGTACGTC.

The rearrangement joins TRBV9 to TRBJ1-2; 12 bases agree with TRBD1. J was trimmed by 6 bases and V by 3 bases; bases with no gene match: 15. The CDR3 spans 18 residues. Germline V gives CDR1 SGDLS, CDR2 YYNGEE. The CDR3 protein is CASSDHAGGDRGLNGYTF. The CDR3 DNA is TGTGCCAGCAGCGACCACGCGGGGGGGGACAGGGGGCTGAATGGCTACACCTTC.

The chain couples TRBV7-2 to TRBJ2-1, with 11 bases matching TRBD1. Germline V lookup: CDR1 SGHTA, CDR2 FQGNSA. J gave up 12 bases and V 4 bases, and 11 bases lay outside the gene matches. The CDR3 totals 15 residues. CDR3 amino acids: CASSSAGTGGTRQFF. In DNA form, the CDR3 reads TGTGCCAGCAGCTCTGCCGGGACAGGGGGAACTCGGCAGTTCTTC.

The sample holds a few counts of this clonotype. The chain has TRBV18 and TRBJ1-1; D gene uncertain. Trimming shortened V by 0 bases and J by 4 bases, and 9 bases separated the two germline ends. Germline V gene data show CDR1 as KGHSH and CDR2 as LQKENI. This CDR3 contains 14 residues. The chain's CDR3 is CASSPPNAGTEAFF. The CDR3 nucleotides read TGTGCCAGCTCACCACCCAACGCGGGCACTGAAGCTTTCTTT.